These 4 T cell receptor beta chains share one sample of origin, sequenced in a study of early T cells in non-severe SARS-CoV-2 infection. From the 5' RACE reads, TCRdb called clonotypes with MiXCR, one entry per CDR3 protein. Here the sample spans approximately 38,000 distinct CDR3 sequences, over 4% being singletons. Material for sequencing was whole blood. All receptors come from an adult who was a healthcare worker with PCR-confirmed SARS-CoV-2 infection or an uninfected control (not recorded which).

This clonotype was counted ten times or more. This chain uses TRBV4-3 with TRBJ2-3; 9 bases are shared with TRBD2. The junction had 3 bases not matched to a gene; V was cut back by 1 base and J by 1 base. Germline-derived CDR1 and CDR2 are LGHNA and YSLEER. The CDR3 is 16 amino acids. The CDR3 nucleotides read TGCGCCAGCAGCCAAGTAAGCGGGGGGCGCACAGATACGCAGTATTTT. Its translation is CASSQVSGGRTDTQYF.

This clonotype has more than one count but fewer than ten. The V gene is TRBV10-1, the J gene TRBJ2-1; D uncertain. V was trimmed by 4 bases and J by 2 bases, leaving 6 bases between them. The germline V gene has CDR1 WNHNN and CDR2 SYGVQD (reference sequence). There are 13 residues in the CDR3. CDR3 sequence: CASSVRTYNEQFF. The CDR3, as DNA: TGCGCCAGCAGTGTCCGAACCTACAATGAGCAGTTCTTC.

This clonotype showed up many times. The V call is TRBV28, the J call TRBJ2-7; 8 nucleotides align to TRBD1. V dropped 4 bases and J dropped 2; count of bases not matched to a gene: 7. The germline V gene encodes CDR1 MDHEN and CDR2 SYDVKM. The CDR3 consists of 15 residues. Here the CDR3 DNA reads TGTGCCAGCAGTTCGCTACAGGGGGTCCCCTACGAGCAGTACTTC. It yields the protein CASSSLQGVPYEQYF. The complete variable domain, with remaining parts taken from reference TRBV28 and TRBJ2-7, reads DVKVTQSSRYLVKRTGEKVFLECVQDMDHENMFWYRQDPGLGLRLIYFSYDVKMKEKGDIPEGYSVSREKKERFSLILESASTNQTSMYLCASSSLQGVPYEQYFGPGTRLTVT.

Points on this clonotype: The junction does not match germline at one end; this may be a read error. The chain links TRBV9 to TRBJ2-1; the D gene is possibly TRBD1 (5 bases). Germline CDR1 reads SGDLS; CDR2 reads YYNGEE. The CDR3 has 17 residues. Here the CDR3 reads CASSVGGSSSSYNKQFF. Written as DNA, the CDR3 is TGTGCCAGCAGCGTAGGGGGCTCCTCGAGCTCCTACAATAAGCAGTTCTTC.